One T cell receptor (beta chain) is described in this entry. What it binds is not known. Sequenced by immunoSEQ multiplex PCR; TCRdb stores in-frame clones only, minus some. The table has roughly 140,000 clones, 85% to 95% seen once. This record comes from a study of T cell responses to AZD1222 COVID-19 vaccine. Findings of the study overall: Clonal diversity may have been underestimated, and the donors were mostly white British, with more females than males. Recipients of AZD1222 seropositive at baseline numbered only 5 to 7. Unmutated regions of variants are reportedly targeted by nearly half of spike-specific TCRs.

Trimming cost V 4 bases and J 5 bases; bases outside gene matches: 6. Germline V gene sequence: CDR1 MNHEY, CDR2 SMNVEV (reference sequence). CDR3 length: 15 residues. V and J are TRBV27 and TRBJ1-4; 8 nucleotides align to TRBD1. The sample in question was peripheral blood, obtained on day 0 of AZD1222 vaccination. The receptor was isolated from an adult in good health. CDR3 nucleotide sequence: TGTGCCAGCAGTTACTACAGGGGGGGGAATGAAAAACTGTTTTTT. Translation gives CASSYYRGGNEKLFF.